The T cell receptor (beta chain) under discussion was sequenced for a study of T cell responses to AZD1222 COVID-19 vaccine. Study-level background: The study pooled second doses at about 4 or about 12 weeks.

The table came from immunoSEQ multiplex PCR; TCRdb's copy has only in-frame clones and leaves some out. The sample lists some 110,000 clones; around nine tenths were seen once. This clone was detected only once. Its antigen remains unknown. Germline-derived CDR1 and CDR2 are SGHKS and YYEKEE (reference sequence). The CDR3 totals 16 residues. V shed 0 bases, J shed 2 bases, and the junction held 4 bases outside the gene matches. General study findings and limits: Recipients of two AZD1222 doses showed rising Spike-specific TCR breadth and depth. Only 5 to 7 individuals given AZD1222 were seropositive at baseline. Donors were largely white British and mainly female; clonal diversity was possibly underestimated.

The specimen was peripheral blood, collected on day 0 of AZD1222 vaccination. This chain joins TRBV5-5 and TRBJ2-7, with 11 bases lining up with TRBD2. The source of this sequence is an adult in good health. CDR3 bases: TGTGCCAGCAGCTTGGGGGGACTAGCGGCAACCTACGAGCAGTACTTC. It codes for CASSLGGLAATYEQYF.